These T cell receptor beta chains were read from a single sample in a study of T cell changes during pregnancy in multiple sclerosis. Clones were sequenced by immunoSEQ multiplex PCR, and TCRdb holds only the in-frame ones, with some missing. The sample lists around 100,000 clones, 92% occurring once. The sample was peripheral blood, taken in the third trimester of pregnancy. These receptors came from a female donor with multiple sclerosis, enrolled in a pregnancy study. CDR3s include the opening cysteine and the closing phenylalanine or tryptophan. Fields, in order: clone size, V gene, D gene, J gene, CDR3 DNA, CDR3 protein. D genes are given only for firm matches. Some rows have no size entry. The others give once, few or many, or a class for an expanded clone.

-,TRBV5-6,-,TRBJ2-3,TGTGCCAGCAGCCCTTCGAGGGCAGATACGCAGTATTTT,CASSPSRADTQYF
-,TRBV2,-,TRBJ2-7,TGTGCCAGCAGTGACGCAGGAGAGGGCGAGCAGTACTTC,CASSDAGEGEQYF
-,TRBV6-5,TRBD1,TRBJ1-1,TGTGCCAGCAGTTACGGGACAGCTATGAACACTGAAGCTTTCTTT,CASSYGTAMNTEAFF
-,TRBV29-1,-,TRBJ2-5,TGCAGCGTTGAGCGACAGTCGAACTGGGTAGAGACCCAGTACTTC,CSVERQSNWVETQYF
-,TRBV20-1,-,TRBJ2-5,TGCAGTGGGGGGGTACAAGAGACCCAGTACTTC,CSGGVQETQYF
-,TRBV20-1,-,TRBJ1-1,TGCAGTGCGCCGACTGCAGCGAAAGCTTTCTTT,CSAPTAAKAFF
-,TRBV19,TRBD2,TRBJ2-1,TGTGCCAGTAGTATTAAGACTAGCGGGAGGAATGAGCAGTTCTTC,CASSIKTSGRNEQFF
medium-sized,TRBV15,TRBD1,TRBJ1-1,TGTGCCACTGGACAGGGGAACACTGAAGCTTTCTTT,CATGQGNTEAFF
-,TRBV2,-,TRBJ1-5,TGTGCCAGCAGGGAGGACAGCAATCAGCCCCAGCATTTT,CASREDSNQPQHF
once,TRBV7-6,-,TRBJ1-6,TGTGCCAGCAGCTTAAATCCGGATTCACCCCTCCACTTT,CASSLNPDSPLHF